These T cell receptor beta chains were read from a single sample in a study of CD8 T cells in ankylosing spondylitis. MiXCR, run by TCRdb on the 5' RACE reads, gives a single entry per CDR3 protein. The table has 200,000 to 250,000 distinct CDR3 sequences, over 7% seen once; the top ten hold approximately 4.8%. The sample comprised blood, either unsorted or a sorted T cell fraction (not recorded which). Receptors originate from a female donor with ankylosing spondylitis or in good health (not recorded which). Each CDR3 is given with its conserved first and last residue. Each record gives: V gene, J gene, clone size, D gene, CDR3 protein, CDR3 DNA. D genes are given only for firm matches. The size field is filled for only some rows; it gives once, few, many or a size class.

V gene: TRBV6-6
J gene: TRBJ1-2
clone size: few
D gene: -
CDR3 protein: CASNVGGNSGYTF
CDR3 DNA: TGTGCCAGCAACGTGGGGGGCAACAGCGGCTACACCTTC

V gene: TRBV6-2/TRBV6-3
J gene: TRBJ2-7
clone size: many
D gene: -
CDR3 protein: CATWGSGIYEQYF
CDR3 DNA: TGTGCCACCTGGGGTAGCGGAATCTACGAGCAGTACTTC

V gene: TRBV7-2
J gene: TRBJ1-2
clone size: -
D gene: TRBD1
CDR3 protein: CASSYAEGAGYTF
CDR3 DNA: TGTGCCAGCAGTTACGCGGAGGGGGCTGGCTACACCTTC

V gene: TRBV20-1
J gene: TRBJ1-4
clone size: many
D gene: -
CDR3 protein: CSATPGGEKLFF
CDR3 DNA: TGCAGTGCTACCCCAGGCGGGGAAAAACTGTTTTTT

V gene: TRBV7-2
J gene: TRBJ2-3
clone size: few
D gene: TRBD1
CDR3 protein: CASSYRDRTTDTQYF
CDR3 DNA: TGTGCCAGCAGCTACCGGGACAGGACCACAGATACGCAGTATTTT

V gene: TRBV27
J gene: TRBJ2-2
clone size: many
D gene: TRBD1
CDR3 protein: CASAWTGRGELFF
CDR3 DNA: TGTGCCAGCGCCTGGACAGGGCGCGGGGAGCTGTTTTTT

V gene: TRBV3-1
J gene: TRBJ2-1
clone size: many
D gene: TRBD2
CDR3 protein: CASSQEVAGATEQFF
CDR3 DNA: TGTGCCAGCAGCCAAGAGGTAGCGGGAGCGACTGAGCAGTTCTTC

V gene: TRBV20-1
J gene: TRBJ2-1
clone size: many
D gene: TRBD2
CDR3 protein: CSARGGRGANEQFF
CDR3 DNA: TGCAGTGCTAGGGGGGGGAGAGGGGCCAATGAGCAGTTCTTC

V gene: TRBV20-1
J gene: TRBJ2-1
clone size: many
D gene: TRBD2
CDR3 protein: CSARDLAGGPLNEQFF
CDR3 DNA: TGCAGTGCTAGAGACTTGGCGGGAGGGCCCTTAAATGAGCAGTTCTTC

V gene: TRBV6-5
J gene: TRBJ1-2
clone size: many
D gene: -
CDR3 protein: CASSYSGTGGGYTF
CDR3 DNA: TGTGCCAGCAGTTACTCGGGGACGGGGGGTGGCTACACCTTC

V gene: TRBV20-1
J gene: TRBJ2-7
clone size: many
D gene: -
CDR3 protein: CSARLVGGGEQYF
CDR3 DNA: TGCAGTGCTAGATTAGTGGGAGGGGGGGAGCAGTACTTC

V gene: TRBV20-1
J gene: TRBJ2-1
clone size: -
D gene: TRBD2
CDR3 protein: CCARMYPTTSGRVSSYNEQFF
CDR3 DNA: TGCTGTGCTAGAATGTACCCTACTACTAGCGGGAGGGTTAGCTCCTACAATGAGCAGTTCTTC

V gene: TRBV23-1
J gene: TRBJ2-2
clone size: few
D gene: -
CDR3 protein: CASSQEGGRAETGELFF
CDR3 DNA: TGCGCCAGCAGTCAGGAGGGGGGCAGGGCCGAAACCGGGGAGCTGTTTTTT

V gene: TRBV29-1
J gene: TRBJ2-1
clone size: many
D gene: -
CDR3 protein: CSVDSVYSYNEQFF
CDR3 DNA: TGCAGCGTCGATAGCGTTTACTCCTACAATGAGCAGTTCTTC

V gene: TRBV24-1
J gene: TRBJ2-1
clone size: many
D gene: TRBD1
CDR3 protein: CATSDQTGVHNEQFF
CDR3 DNA: TGTGCCACCAGTGATCAGACAGGGGTCCACAATGAGCAGTTCTTC

V gene: TRBV5-1
J gene: TRBJ1-1
clone size: many
D gene: -
CDR3 protein: CASSFGELNTEAFF
CDR3 DNA: TGCGCCAGCAGCTTCGGAGAGCTGAACACTGAAGCTTTCTTT

V gene: TRBV20-1
J gene: TRBJ2-2
clone size: few
D gene: TRBD2
CDR3 protein: CSATTSGRDGGELFF
CDR3 DNA: TGCAGTGCCACAACTAGCGGGAGGGACGGCGGGGAGCTGTTTTTT

V gene: TRBV12-3/TRBV12-4
J gene: TRBJ2-6
clone size: many
D gene: -
CDR3 protein: CASCISGANVLTF
CDR3 DNA: TGTGCCAGCTGTATCTCTGGGGCCAACGTCCTGACTTTC

V gene: TRBV29-1
J gene: TRBJ2-5
clone size: many
D gene: TRBD1
CDR3 protein: CSLMTGGQETQYF
CDR3 DNA: TGCAGCTTGATGACAGGGGGACAAGAGACCCAGTACTTC

V gene: TRBV7-9
J gene: TRBJ1-3
clone size: -
D gene: -
CDR3 protein: CASSLQGGTGNTIYF
CDR3 DNA: TGTGCCAGCAGCCTACAGGGAGGAACTGGAAACACCATATATTTT

V gene: TRBV7-6
J gene: TRBJ2-7
clone size: many
D gene: -
CDR3 protein: CASSVRQSYEQYF
CDR3 DNA: TGTGCCAGCAGCGTAAGACAGTCCTACGAGCAGTACTTC

V gene: TRBV6-5
J gene: TRBJ2-5
clone size: many
D gene: -
CDR3 protein: CASSYRGETQYF
CDR3 DNA: TGTGCCAGCAGTTACCGAGGGGAGACCCAGTACTTC

V gene: TRBV9
J gene: TRBJ2-3
clone size: -
D gene: TRBD1
CDR3 protein: CASSADTGDGGTDTQYF
CDR3 DNA: TGTGCCAGCAGCGCCGACACAGGGGACGGGGGCACAGATACGCAGTATTTT

V gene: TRBV20-1
J gene: TRBJ2-1
clone size: many
D gene: -
CDR3 protein: CSARGEVWQFF
CDR3 DNA: TGCAGTGCTAGAGGCGAAGTTTGGCAGTTCTTC

V gene: TRBV20-1
J gene: TRBJ2-7
clone size: many
D gene: TRBD1
CDR3 protein: CSAREVQGAKLYEQYF
CDR3 DNA: TGCAGTGCTAGAGAAGTACAGGGGGCTAAACTTTACGAGCAGTACTTC

V gene: TRBV6-1
J gene: TRBJ2-1
clone size: many
D gene: TRBD2
CDR3 protein: CASSTRLAQNTNEQFF
CDR3 DNA: TGTGCCAGCAGCACAAGACTAGCGCAGAATACAAATGAGCAGTTCTTC

V gene: TRBV24-1
J gene: TRBJ2-1
clone size: many
D gene: -
CDR3 protein: CATSDEYGEQFF
CDR3 DNA: TGTGCCACCAGTGACGAGTACGGTGAGCAGTTCTTC

V gene: TRBV15
J gene: TRBJ1-5
clone size: many
D gene: -
CDR3 protein: CATSWISNQPQHF
CDR3 DNA: TGTGCCACCAGCTGGATTAGCAATCAGCCCCAGCATTTT

V gene: TRBV5-1
J gene: TRBJ2-7
clone size: many
D gene: TRBD2
CDR3 protein: CASSEGLAGELQYF
CDR3 DNA: TGCGCCAGCAGCGAGGGACTAGCGGGAGAGCTGCAGTACTTC

V gene: TRBV19
J gene: TRBJ1-6
clone size: many
D gene: -
CDR3 protein: CASSLRANSPLHF
CDR3 DNA: TGTGCCAGTAGTCTCCGGGCCAATTCACCCCTCCACTTT

V gene: TRBV7-9
J gene: TRBJ2-7
clone size: many
D gene: -
CDR3 protein: CASSLAGESEQYF
CDR3 DNA: TGTGCCAGCAGCTTAGCGGGAGAAAGCGAGCAGTACTTC

V gene: TRBV6-5
J gene: TRBJ1-1
clone size: many
D gene: -
CDR3 protein: CASSTDDSLEAFF
CDR3 DNA: TGTGCCAGCAGTACCGATGACAGCCTTGAAGCTTTCTTT

V gene: TRBV2
J gene: TRBJ2-7
clone size: many
D gene: -
CDR3 protein: CASYSRYEQYF
CDR3 DNA: TGTGCCAGCTACAGTCGGTACGAGCAGTACTTC

V gene: TRBV28
J gene: TRBJ2-2
clone size: many
D gene: TRBD2
CDR3 protein: CASSFGLAYNTGELFF
CDR3 DNA: TGTGCCAGCAGTTTCGGACTAGCGTATAACACCGGGGAGCTGTTTTTT

V gene: TRBV20-1
J gene: TRBJ2-3
clone size: many
D gene: -
CDR3 protein: CSARSSDFSTDTQYF
CDR3 DNA: TGCAGTGCTAGATCGTCGGACTTCTCCACAGATACGCAGTATTTT

V gene: TRBV20-1
J gene: TRBJ2-7
clone size: many
D gene: -
CDR3 protein: CSALGVAHYEQYF
CDR3 DNA: TGCAGTGCCTTGGGGGTAGCCCACTACGAGCAGTACTTC

V gene: TRBV20-1
J gene: TRBJ2-1
clone size: many
D gene: -
CDR3 protein: CSARAGRYNEQFF
CDR3 DNA: TGCAGTGCTAGAGCGGGACGCTACAATGAGCAGTTCTTC

V gene: TRBV12-3/TRBV12-4
J gene: TRBJ2-7
clone size: many
D gene: TRBD2
CDR3 protein: CASSPWTSGNYEQYF
CDR3 DNA: TGTGCCAGCAGTCCATGGACTAGCGGGAACTACGAGCAGTACTTC

V gene: TRBV20-1
J gene: TRBJ2-1
clone size: many
D gene: -
CDR3 protein: CSASRDGRTNEQFF
CDR3 DNA: TGCAGTGCCTCCCGGGACGGTCGTACGAATGAGCAGTTCTTC

V gene: TRBV4-3
J gene: TRBJ1-6
clone size: -
D gene: TRBD1
CDR3 protein: CASSQGSGQGVAPLHF
CDR3 DNA: TGCGCCAGCAGCCAAGGATCGGGACAGGGGGTTGCGCCCCTCCACTTT

V gene: TRBV30
J gene: TRBJ1-2
clone size: many
D gene: TRBD1
CDR3 protein: CAWSRRQGSYGYTF
CDR3 DNA: TGTGCCTGGAGTAGGCGACAGGGAAGCTATGGCTACACCTTC

V gene: TRBV20-1
J gene: TRBJ2-7
clone size: many
D gene: -
CDR3 protein: CSARVSPTYEQYF
CDR3 DNA: TGCAGTGCTAGAGTCTCACCCACCTACGAGCAGTACTTC

V gene: TRBV20-1
J gene: TRBJ2-1
clone size: many
D gene: TRBD2
CDR3 protein: CSARPGLAGYAEQFF
CDR3 DNA: TGCAGTGCTAGACCAGGACTAGCGGGATATGCTGAGCAGTTCTTC

V gene: TRBV21-1
J gene: TRBJ1-5
clone size: many
D gene: -
CDR3 protein: CASSNIAGNQPQHF
CDR3 DNA: TGTGCCAGCAGCAATATTGCGGGCAATCAGCCCCAGCATTTT